The rows below give T cell receptor beta chains drawn from one sample of a study of T cells in Graves' hyperthyroidism and ophthalmopathy. TCRdb re-analysed the multiplex PCR reads in MiXCR, keeping a single row per CDR3 protein. The sample contains fewer than 300,000 distinct CDR3 sequences, around a quarter of which appear only once. The material sequenced was blood. These receptors came from a middle-aged man with Graves' hyperthyroidism that later progressed to Graves' ophthalmopathy. Each CDR3 is given with its conserved first and last residue. The order of the fields is clone size, V gene, J gene, D gene, CDR3 protein, CDR3 DNA. A D gene is named only where the DNA matches it firmly. Clone size appears in some rows only: once, few, many, or a class for an expanded clone.

size: few; V: TRBV5-6; J: TRBJ2-2; D: TRBD1; CDR3: CASSLFRTGDTGELFF; DNA: TGTGCCAGCAGCTTATTTCGGACAGGGGATACCGGGGAGCTGTTTTTT
size: many; V: TRBV7-3; J: TRBJ1-1; D: NA; CDR3: CASSPYRMNTEAFF; DNA: TGTGCCAGCAGCCCATACAGGATGAACACTGAAGCTTTCTTT
size: few; V: TRBV12-3/TRBV12-4; J: TRBJ2-7; D: TRBD1; CDR3: CASSLSGGQGATKQYF; DNA: TGTGCCAGCAGTTTAAGCGGGGGACAGGGGGCAACGAAGCAGTACTTC
size: few; V: TRBV30; J: TRBJ1-1; D: NA; CDR3: CAWSDMGNTEAFF; DNA: TGTGCCTGGAGTGATATGGGGAACACTGAAGCTTTCTTT
size: few; V: TRBV7-8; J: TRBJ2-7; D: NA; CDR3: CASSLRASTYEQYF; DNA: TGTGCCAGCAGCTTACGGGCCTCCACCTACGAGCAGTACTTC
size: NA; V: TRBV4-1; J: TRBJ1-1; D: NA; CDR3: CASSQDFVLNTEAFF; DNA: TGCGCCAGCAGCCAAGATTTCGTCCTGAACACTGAAGCTTTCTTT
size: NA; V: TRBV15; J: TRBJ1-5; D: NA; CDR3: CATSRDHGQPQHF; DNA: TGTGCCACCAGCAGAGATCATGGTCAGCCCCAGCATTTT
size: many; V: TRBV27; J: TRBJ2-7; D: TRBD2; CDR3: CASSLVVGLPYEQYF; DNA: TGTGCCAGCAGTTTAGTAGTGGGACTACCTTACGAGCAGTACTTC
size: many; V: TRBV5-1; J: TRBJ2-7; D: TRBD1; CDR3: CASSLRQGAYYEQYF; DNA: TGCGCCAGCAGCTTGAGGCAGGGGGCATACTACGAGCAGTACTTC
size: NA; V: TRBV20-1; J: TRBJ2-5; D: TRBD1; CDR3: CSARSQGARADDRETQYF; DNA: TGCAGTGCTCGCAGTCAGGGGGCCCGGGCGGATGATCGGGAGACCCAGTACTTC
size: NA; V: TRBV7-3; J: TRBJ2-7; D: NA; CDR3: CASSLMRGGEQYF; DNA: TGTGCCAGCAGCTTAATGCGAGGCGGCGAGCAGTACTTC
size: many; V: TRBV19; J: TRBJ2-7; D: NA; CDR3: CASSIDRTLEQYF; DNA: TGTGCCAGTAGTATCGACAGGACACTCGAGCAGTACTTC
size: many; V: TRBV7-9; J: TRBJ2-2; D: NA; CDR3: CASSLGGVGTGELFF; DNA: TGTGCCAGCAGCTTGGGCGGAGTCGGCACCGGGGAGCTGTTTTTT
size: few; V: TRBV12-5; J: TRBJ2-7; D: NA; CDR3: CASGLVIEQYF; DNA: TGTGCTAGTGGTTTGGTAATCGAGCAGTACTTC
size: few; V: TRBV7-2; J: TRBJ2-5; D: NA; CDR3: CASSLAYRTQETQYF; DNA: TGTGCCAGCAGCTTAGCGTACAGGACCCAAGAGACCCAGTACTTC
size: many; V: TRBV27; J: TRBJ1-2; D: TRBD1; CDR3: CASSFTGGHYGYTF; DNA: TGTGCCAGCAGTTTCACAGGGGGCCACTATGGCTACACCTTC
size: few; V: TRBV6-2/TRBV6-3; J: TRBJ1-5; D: NA; CDR3: CASTSKRGRGRNNQPQHF; DNA: TGTGCCAGCACTTCGAAACGGGGCAGGGGTAGGAACAATCAGCCCCAGCATTTT
size: NA; V: TRBV7-9; J: TRBJ1-2; D: NA; CDR3: CASSLAGTGYGYTF; DNA: TGTGCCAGCAGCTTAGCAGGGACCGGCTATGGCTACACCTTC
size: NA; V: TRBV27; J: TRBJ1-1; D: NA; CDR3: CASRQGAGVNTEAFF; DNA: TGTGCCAGCAGACAAGGAGCAGGGGTGAACACTGAAGCTTTCTTT
size: many; V: TRBV24-1; J: TRBJ2-7; D: TRBD2; CDR3: CATSDTSGSNEQYF; DNA: TGTGCCACCAGTGACACTAGCGGGAGTAACGAGCAGTACTTC
size: many; V: TRBV7-2; J: TRBJ2-5; D: TRBD2; CDR3: CASSSPQFGTSGEETQYF; DNA: TGTGCCAGCAGCTCCCCCCAGTTCGGGACTAGCGGTGAAGAGACCCAGTACTTC
size: NA; V: TRBV12-3/TRBV12-4; J: TRBJ2-7; D: TRBD1; CDR3: CASSLSGQGGTYEQYF; DNA: TGTGCCAGCAGTTTATCAGGACAGGGTGGGACCTACGAGCAGTACTTC
size: many; V: TRBV28; J: TRBJ2-7; D: NA; CDR3: CASSRTSLPFSYEQYF; DNA: TGTGCCAGCAGCCGTACTAGTTTACCCTTCTCCTACGAGCAGTACTTC
size: many; V: TRBV20-1; J: TRBJ1-3; D: NA; CDR3: CSASKTDSGNTIYF; DNA: TGCAGTGCTAGTAAGACAGACTCTGGAAACACCATATATTTT
size: many; V: TRBV5-1; J: TRBJ2-7; D: TRBD2; CDR3: CASKLGLGGYEQYF; DNA: TGCGCCAGCAAGTTAGGACTAGGCGGTTACGAGCAGTACTTC